The 30 T cell receptor beta chains reported below all come from one sample, sequenced in a study of neurological immune-mediated disorders. From the 5' RACE reads, TCRdb called clonotypes with MiXCR, one entry per CDR3 protein. This sample carries tens of thousands of distinct CDR3 sequences, approximately 3.9% of them seen once, and the ten largest clones take 1.5% to 2%. The sample taken for sequencing was PBMCs. All receptors come from a man aged 25 to 40 with multiple sclerosis.

The sample holds many counts of this clonotype. The V call is TRBV27, the J call TRBJ2-1; 12 nucleotides agree with TRBD2. Germline V gene lookup returns CDR1 MNHEY and CDR2 SMNVEV (reference sequence). Trimming at V came to 4 bases and at J to 9 bases, leaving 7 bases not matched to a gene. The CDR3 loop spans 15 amino acids. Written as DNA, the CDR3 is TGTGCCAGCAGTTCAACTAGCGGGGGGCCCAGTGAGCAGTTCTTC. It specifies CASSSTSGGPSEQFF.

This clonotype was picked up many times. The rearrangement links TRBV2 to TRBJ1-5; weak D call: TRBD1 (6 bases). Germline-derived CDR1 and CDR2 are SNHLY and FYNNEI. Between the trimmed V and J ends, which lost 1 base and 1 base, there was a span of 8 bases. The CDR3 is 15 amino acids. CDR3 loop: CASSEDRASNQPQHF. In DNA form, the CDR3 reads TGTGCCAGCAGTGAAGACAGGGCGAGCAATCAGCCCCAGCATTTT.

This clonotype occurred many times. The chain links TRBV20-1 to TRBJ2-5; 9 nucleotides line up with TRBD2. CDR3 length: 15 amino acids. Germline CDR1 reads DFQATT; CDR2 reads SNEGSKA (reference sequence). V dropped 3 bases and J dropped 5; count of bases not matched to a gene: 10. This CDR3 is CSASPIAGEIETQYF. CDR3 in DNA: TGCAGTGCTAGCCCTATAGCGGGAGAGATCGAGACCCAGTACTTC.

This clonotype was observed at least ten times. The chain employs TRBV12-3 or TRBV12-4 and TRBJ2-1; tentative D call: TRBD2 (5 bases). This CDR3 spans 12 amino acids. V lost 6 bases and J lost 12, with 15 bases in between. Here the CDR3 reads CASSPVRGGQFF. CDR3 nucleotides: TGTGCCAGCAGCCCCGTTCGCGGAGGGCAGTTCTTC.

V is TRBV20-1 and J is TRBJ1-3; 8 bases map to TRBD1. The CDR3 contains 15 residues. Looked up from germline, CDR1 is DFQATT and CDR2 is SNEGSKA (reference sequence). Germline trimming cut 3 bases from V and 4 bases from J; bases unmatched to any gene: 8. This CDR3 reads CSASRGRISGNTIYF. The DNA of the CDR3 is TGCAGTGCTAGCAGGGGGCGAATCTCAGGAAACACCATATATTTT.

This clonotype was seen repeatedly, ten times or more. The chain joins TRBV7-8 to TRBJ2-2; no clear D. CDR1 SGHVS and CDR2 FQNEAQ come from the germline V gene. The CDR3 is 13 amino acids. The V end lost 2 bases, the J end lost 6 bases, and 7 bases lay between the germline ends. The CDR3 DNA follows: TGTGCCAGCAGCTTATCAGCCCCCGGGGAGCTGTTTTTT. Translated: CASSLSAPGELFF.

This clonotype was seen repeatedly, ten times or more. The CDR3 loop is CASGYNEKLFF. CDR3 coding DNA: TGTGCCAGTGGTTACAATGAAAAACTGTTTTTT. The genes are TRBV28 and TRBJ1-4; no clear D gene. CDR1 is MDHEN, CDR2 SYDVKM, per germline. Trimming cost V 9 bases and J 5 bases, with 7 bases left between them. The CDR3 consists of 11 residues.

This clonotype appeared a few times. V is TRBV5-1 and J is TRBJ1-2; D gene unclear. V was pared by 3 bases and J by 0 bases, with 6 bases between. The CDR3 length is 13 residues. The germline V gene has CDR1 SGHRS and CDR2 YFSETQ. The CDR3 loop reads CASSSVTNYGYTF. CDR3 DNA: TGCGCCAGCAGCTCGGTCACTAACTATGGCTACACCTTC.

This clonotype was counted at least ten times. The rearrangement links TRBV3-1 to TRBJ1-2; possibly TRBD1 for D (6 bases). The germline V gene encodes CDR1 LGHDT and CDR2 YNNKEL (reference sequence). CDR3 length: 14 residues. Trimming removed 5 bases from V and 6 bases from J, with 16 bases in between. This chain's CDR3 is CASSNYRDRNGYTF. The CDR3 DNA is TGTGCCAGCAGCAACTACAGGGATAGGAATGGCTACACCTTC. The entire variable domain, with the rest obtained from reference TRBV3-1 and TRBJ1-2, is as follows: DTAVSQTPKYLVTQMGNDKSIKCEQNLGHDTMYWYKQDSKKFLKIMFSYNNKELIINETVPNRFSPKSPDKAHLNLHINSLELGDSAVYFCASSNYRDRNGYTFGSGTRLTVV.

This clonotype occurred many times. The rearrangement uses TRBV24-1 and TRBJ1-1; D is perhaps TRBD1 (6 bases). CDR3 length: 18 amino acids. The germline gives CDR1 KGHDR, CDR2 SFDVKD. V dropped 5 bases and J dropped 4 bases, with 25 bases sitting between them. Written as DNA, the CDR3 is TGTGCCACCAGTGGTTGCTTGGGGGCGCGGTTAATTGGCACTGAAGCTTTCTTT. Amino acid sequence: CATSGCLGARLIGTEAFF.

This clonotype was seen repeatedly, ten times or more. The gene calls are TRBV6-6 and TRBJ1-1; the D gene is possibly TRBD1 (5 bases). The V end was cut by 2 bases, the J end by 4 bases, with 17 bases between. The CDR3 totals 16 residues. Germline CDR1 and CDR2: MNHNY and SVGAGI (reference sequence). Here the CDR3 reads CASSYRGGIETTEAFF. CDR3 DNA: TGTGCCAGCAGTTACCGGGGGGGGATCGAGACCACTGAAGCTTTCTTT.

This clonotype has ten or more counts. This sequence joins TRBV12-3 or TRBV12-4 and TRBJ2-1; 9 nucleotides match TRBD2. J was trimmed by 6 bases and V by 7 bases; bases with no gene match: 7. The CDR3 spans 14 residues. CDR3 nucleotides: TGTGCCAGCAATCCGGGACTAGCTGGCAATGAGCAGTTCTTC. It translates to CASNPGLAGNEQFF.

This clonotype was seen many times. The rearrangement uses TRBV6-1 and TRBJ1-1; D call uncertain. The CDR3 loop spans 14 amino acids. Trimming pared 0 bases from V and 9 bases from J, leaving 14 bases between. Germline CDR1 MNHNS, CDR2 SASEGT. CDR3 coding DNA: TGTGCCAGCAGTGAAGCGGGCCGGGCTCCAAAAGCTTTCTTT. Protein sequence: CASSEAGRAPKAFF.

This clonotype was counted at least ten times. The chain couples TRBV11-1 to TRBJ2-1; 7 bases map to TRBD2. V shed 0 bases and J 6 bases; nucleotides not matched to a gene: 5. CDR1 is SGHAT, CDR2 FQDESV, per germline (reference sequence). This CDR3 comprises 15 residues. In DNA form, the CDR3 reads TGTGCCAGCAGCTTAGCGCCTACGGGGGGCAATGAGCAGTTCTTC. Translation: CASSLAPTGGNEQFF.

This clonotype was observed at least ten times. This chain links TRBV21-1 with TRBJ2-7; the table assigns TRBD1, which was not confirmed against the DNA. TRBV21-1 is shown as a pseudogene. This CDR3 comprises 17 residues. CDR3 sequence (DNA): TGTGCCAGCAGCAAAGCGCGGAGGACAGGGGGCTGGTACGAGCAGTACTTC. Amino acids: CASSKARRTGGWYEQYF.

The chain recombines TRBV7-8 with TRBJ2-7; D is uncertain. Looked up from germline, CDR1 is SGHVS and CDR2 is FQNEAQ. The V end lost 5 bases, the J end lost 0 bases, and 11 bases lay between the germline ends. CDR3 length equals 14 residues. CDR3 sequence reads: CASSPWESSYEQYF. The CDR3 DNA reads as TGTGCCAGCAGCCCATGGGAAAGCTCCTACGAGCAGTACTTC. The full variable domain, in which reference TRBV7-8 and TRBJ2-7 provide the parts outside the CDR3, is GAGVSQSPRYKVAKRGQDVALRCDPISGHVSLFWYQQALGQGPEFLTYFQNEAQLDKSGLPSDRFFAERPEGSVSTLKIQRTQQEDSAVYLCASSPWESSYEQYFGPGTRLTVT.

The V gene is TRBV12-3 or TRBV12-4, the J gene TRBJ2-1; no reliable D call. V was clipped by 4 bases and J by 4 bases, with 11 bases between them. The CDR3 sequence is 14 residues long. CDR3 DNA sequence: TGTGCCAGCAGTTCGGCTAGAGGATACAATGAGCAGTTCTTC. Translating gives CASSSARGYNEQFF.

This clonotype has ten or more counts. This rearrangement joins TRBV20-1 to TRBJ2-3, with TRBD2 matching 7 bases. J gave up 6 bases and V 1 base, and 7 bases lay outside the gene matches. The CDR3 spans 14 residues. CDR1 is DFQATT, CDR2 SNEGSKA, per germline (reference sequence). The CDR3 DNA follows: TGCAGTGCTAGAGGACTAGCCCCAGGGGATACGCAGTATTTT. Translated, it gives CSARGLAPGDTQYF.

This clonotype was picked up a small number of times. This sequence joins TRBV6-1 and TRBJ2-7; D could derive from TRBD1 or TRBD2 (6 bases each). This CDR3 comprises 15 residues. The germline CDR1 and CDR2 sequences are MNHNS and SASEGT. The ends were cut back, 3 bases at V and 6 bases at J, with 18 bases in the middle. This chain's CDR3 is CASSDGAWGAREQYF. DNA for the CDR3: TGTGCCAGCAGTGATGGGGCGTGGGGGGCTCGCGAGCAGTACTTC.

This clonotype showed up many times. This chain links TRBV7-3 with TRBJ2-1; 11 bases align to TRBD2. Trimming took 8 bases from V and 7 from J; bases not matched to a gene: 10. The CDR3 covers 15 residues. The germline V gene has CDR1 SGHTA and CDR2 FQGTGA. The CDR3 DNA follows: TGTGCCAGCTGCGCGAGTAGCGGGGGGGCAAATGAGCAGTTCTTC. The encoded protein is CASCASSGGANEQFF.

The table lists this clonotype with many counts. The chain has TRBV20-1 and TRBJ2-1, with 14 bases aligning to TRBD2. Germline V gene data show CDR1 as DFQATT and CDR2 as SNEGSKA (reference sequence). J was trimmed by 6 bases and V by 5 bases; bases with no gene match: 6. The CDR3 extends over 15 amino acids. CDR3 sequence reads: CSAPLGLAGGNEQFF. In nucleotides, the CDR3 is TGCAGTGCTCCACTCGGACTAGCGGGAGGCAATGAGCAGTTCTTC.

The table lists this clonotype with many counts. V and J are TRBV5-8 and TRBJ1-1; D possibly corresponds to TRBD1 (6 bases). This CDR3 region has 16 residues. Trimming took 1 base from V and 4 from J, leaving 17 bases between them. The germline CDR1 and CDR2 sequences are SGHTS and YDEGEE. The CDR3 region has the DNA TGTGCCAGCAGCTTGAACACAGGGAGTTTGGGCACTGAAGCTTTCTTT. It is translated as CASSLNTGSLGTEAFF.

The table lists this clonotype with many counts. This chain uses TRBV3-1 with TRBJ1-2, with D possibly being TRBD1 (6 bases). The CDR3 is 11 amino acids. Trimming removed 9 bases at V and 4 bases at J, with 9 bases between. Germline V CDR1 and CDR2: LGHDT, YNNKEL (reference sequence). CDR3 DNA: TGTGCCAGTTCGGACAGCTATGGCTACACCTTC. It encodes CASSDSYGYTF.

This clonotype was counted at least ten times. The CDR3 protein is CASSLGVAGATSTDTQYF. As DNA, the CDR3 is TGCGCCAGCAGCTTGGGAGTAGCGGGGGCCACCAGCACAGATACGCAGTATTTT. The chain recombines TRBV5-1 with TRBJ2-3; 9 bases are shared with TRBD2. Per germline, CDR1 SGHRS and CDR2 YFSETQ. V dropped 0 bases and J dropped 0; count of bases not matched to a gene: 8. There are 18 residues in the CDR3.

This clonotype was observed many times. The rearrangement uses TRBV20-1 and TRBJ2-1, with D possibly called TRBD1 or TRBD2 (7 bases each). The CDR3 contains 14 residues. Looked up from germline, CDR1 is DFQATT and CDR2 is SNEGSKA (reference sequence). Deletions cut 6 bases from V and 12 bases from J, with 24 bases between. The CDR3 DNA reads as TGCAGTGCCCCTAGGGGGCGGGAGATCAGTGTGCAGTTCTTC. Its protein product is CSAPRGREISVQFF.

This clonotype was observed many times. This chain joins TRBV12-3 or TRBV12-4 and TRBJ2-2; D remains unclear. V lost 3 bases, J lost 1 base, and 9 bases lay in between. This CDR3 spans 15 amino acids. CDR3 residues: CASSFKPGNTGELFF. The CDR3 DNA reads TGTGCCAGCAGTTTCAAACCAGGGAACACCGGGGAGCTGTTTTTT.

In this sample, this clonotype turned up many times. This rearrangement joins TRBV20-1 to TRBJ2-1; possibly TRBD2 for D (6 bases). Germline V gives CDR1 DFQATT, CDR2 SNEGSKA (reference sequence). CDR3 size: 13 residues. V was trimmed by 6 bases and J by 6 bases, leaving 15 bases between them. The CDR3 DNA is TGCAGTGCCCCTGGCGGGGAACCCAATGAGCAGTTCTTC. Its translation: CSAPGGEPNEQFF.

This clonotype was found many times. The rearrangement joins TRBV7-9 to TRBJ2-5; a weak D match, TRBD2 (5 bases). V was trimmed by 2 bases and J by 4 bases, leaving 5 bases between them. CDR3 length equals 12 residues. Germline CDR1 and CDR2: SEHNR and FQNEAQ (reference sequence). CDR3 loop: CASSLRGETQYF. The DNA for the CDR3 is TGTGCCAGCAGCTTACGGGGAGAGACCCAGTACTTC.

Many counts were recorded for this clonotype. The chain links TRBV12-3 or TRBV12-4 to TRBJ1-2; TRBD1 matches 7 bases. This CDR3 contains 14 residues. With V trimmed by 6 bases and J by 6 bases, 10 bases remained unmatched. The CDR3, as DNA: TGTGCCAGCAGGTCGGAAAAGGGGGCGGATGGCTACACCTTC. Translating it yields CASRSEKGADGYTF.

This clonotype has at least ten counts. The chain is built from TRBV27 and TRBJ1-1; unclear D gene. CDR1 is MNHEY and CDR2 is SMNVEV in the germline V gene (reference sequence). V lost 2 bases and J 5 bases, leaving 9 bases between the germline ends. The CDR3 is 13 residues long. The CDR3 protein is CASSLLKGTEAFF. The CDR3 DNA reads TGTGCCAGCAGTTTACTAAAGGGAACTGAAGCTTTCTTT.